This T cell receptor beta chain was recovered during a study of blood T cell repertoires in COVID-19. About the study: Sites in the United States, Italy and Spain provided acute and convalescent COVID-19 samples. Sources were T cells, B-cell-depleted T cells, or PBMCs; the material itself was cDNA or gDNA.

The germline V gene encodes CDR1 LNHDA and CDR2 SQIVND (reference sequence). With 9 bases clipped from V and 7 bases from J, the junction kept 5 bases outside the gene matches. This CDR3 has 13 amino acids. How the authors handled the data: From reference gene primer amplification, estimates of nucleated cell counts were derived. Using immunoSEQ multiplex PCR, the repertoire was profiled, and TCRdb retains in-frame clones only, with some absent. D and trimming were read from the DNA, whereas the V and J calls and clone size are those reported in that table. The sample contains about 350,000 clones, roughly 90% of which appear only once.

Sequencing input: peripheral blood. This TCR was recovered from a woman aged 70-85 years with COVID-19, enrolled during active disease. The rearrangement joins TRBV19 to TRBJ1-6; 8 nucleotides line up with TRBD1. CDR3 protein: CASGQGGNSPLHF. The CDR3 DNA is TGTGCCAGCGGACAGGGTGGCAATTCACCCCTCCACTTT. The whole variable domain, remainder taken from reference TRBV19 and TRBJ1-6, is DGGITQSPKYLFRKEGQNVTLSCEQNLNHDAMYWYRQDPGQGLRLIYYSQIVNDFQKGDIAEGYSVSREKKESFPLTVTSAQKNPTAFYLCASGQGGNSPLHFGNGTRLTVT.